This TCR beta chain was recovered during a study of regulatory T cells in long-lasting Graves disease. Overall study results and limits: Patients with persistent disease showed a bias toward TRBV28, TRBJ1-2 and TRBJ2-5. Among the persistent patients, 2,741 public clonotypes were shared, more than the 750 to 1,000 shared among new patients.

This clonotype appeared a few times. Its specificity is not known. To make TCR beta libraries, researchers used iRepertoire HTBI primers and Arm-PCR of CDR3 regions. In the original analysis: Samples collectively showed more than 55 TRBV and fewer than 15 TRBJ segments. TCRdb processed the multiplex PCR reads anew with MiXCR; each CDR3 protein has one entry. The V and J calls reflect TCRdb's pipeline rather than the authors' work. The sample holds under 700,000 distinct CDR3 sequences, 15% to 20% seen once. Time point here: newly diagnosed GD, antithyroid drugs for less than 3 months. After RNA was extracted from PBMCs, the TCR library was made from it. CDR3 size: 14 residues. Germline V gene data show CDR1 as DFQATT and CDR2 as SNEGSKA (reference sequence). Trimming left V 5 bases short and J 5 bases short, with 17 bases between. The sample was also reused in another study, on T cells in Graves' hyperthyroidism and ophthalmopathy.

The TCR sequence derives from a woman aged 35-65 years with Graves disease. This specimen was peripheral blood mononuclear cells (PBMCs), taken at new diagnosis, from a patient treated with antithyroid drugs. The rearrangement uses TRBV20-1 and TRBJ2-3; D gene unclear. The CDR3 DNA reads TGCAGTGCTGGACCTTGGGAAAGTGGAGATACGCAGTATTTT. Its protein product is CSAGPWESGDTQYF.